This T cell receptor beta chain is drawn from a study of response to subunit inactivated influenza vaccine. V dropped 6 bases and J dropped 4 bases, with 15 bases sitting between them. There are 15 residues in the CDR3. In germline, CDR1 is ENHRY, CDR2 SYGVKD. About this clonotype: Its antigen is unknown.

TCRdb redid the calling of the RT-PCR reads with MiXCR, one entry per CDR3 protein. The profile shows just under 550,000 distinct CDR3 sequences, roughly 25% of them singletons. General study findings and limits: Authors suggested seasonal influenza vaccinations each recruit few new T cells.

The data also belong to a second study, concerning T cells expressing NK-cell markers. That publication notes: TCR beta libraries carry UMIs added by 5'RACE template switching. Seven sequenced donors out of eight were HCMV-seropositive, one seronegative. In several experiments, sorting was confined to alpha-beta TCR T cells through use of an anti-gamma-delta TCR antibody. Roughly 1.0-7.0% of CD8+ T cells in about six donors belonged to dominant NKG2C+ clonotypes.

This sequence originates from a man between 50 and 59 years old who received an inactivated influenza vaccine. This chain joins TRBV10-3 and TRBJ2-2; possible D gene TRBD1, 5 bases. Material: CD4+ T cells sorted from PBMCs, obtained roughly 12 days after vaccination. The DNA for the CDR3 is TGTGCCATCAGCTACCAGGGCGGCGGCACCGGGGAGCTGTTTTTT. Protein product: CAISYQGGGTGELFF.